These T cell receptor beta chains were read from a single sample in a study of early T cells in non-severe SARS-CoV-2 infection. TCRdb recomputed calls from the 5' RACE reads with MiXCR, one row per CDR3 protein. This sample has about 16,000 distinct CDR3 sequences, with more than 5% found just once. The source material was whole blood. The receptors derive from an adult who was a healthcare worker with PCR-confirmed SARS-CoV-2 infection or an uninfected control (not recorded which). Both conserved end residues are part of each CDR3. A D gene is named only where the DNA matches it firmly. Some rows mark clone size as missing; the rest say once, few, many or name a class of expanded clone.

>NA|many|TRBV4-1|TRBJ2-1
TGCGCCAGCAGCGCCCTGGGAGCCACATCCATCTCCTACAATGAGCAGTTCTTC
CASSALGATSISYNEQFF
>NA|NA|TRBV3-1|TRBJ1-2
TGTGCCAGCAGCCAAGGACGGAACTATGGCTACACCTTC
CASSQGRNYGYTF
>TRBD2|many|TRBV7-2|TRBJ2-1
TGTGCCAGCAGCTCGGCTAGCGGGAGGGCCCTCTACAATGAGCAGTTCTTC
CASSSASGRALYNEQFF
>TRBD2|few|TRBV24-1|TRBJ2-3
TGTGCCACCAGTGATTGGGGTAGCGGGACTACAGATACGCAGTATTTT
CATSDWGSGTTDTQYF
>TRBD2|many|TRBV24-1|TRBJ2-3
TGTGCCACCAGTGATTTGGGGGGGACTAGCGACTTGACAGATACGCAGTATTTT
CATSDLGGTSDLTDTQYF
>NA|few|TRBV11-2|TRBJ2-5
TGTGCCAGCAGCCCCGGCGTGGGCAGCGTACAAGAGACCCAGTACTTC
CASSPGVGSVQETQYF
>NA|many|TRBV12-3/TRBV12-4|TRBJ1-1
TGTGCCAGCAGTTTACAGGTGAACACTGAAGCTTTCTTT
CASSLQVNTEAFF
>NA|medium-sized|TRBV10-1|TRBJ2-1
TGCGCCAGCAGCGAGAGCGGGTCCTACAATGAGCAGTTCTTC
CASSESGSYNEQFF
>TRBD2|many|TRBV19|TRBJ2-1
TGTGCCAGTACTCGCCCCGGACTAGCGGGAGGGCTGGAGGGCACGTTCTTC
CASTRPGLAGGLEGTFF
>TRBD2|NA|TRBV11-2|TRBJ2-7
TGTGCCAGCAGCACCGGGACTAGCGGGAGAAAGCCCTACGAGCAGTACTTC
CASSTGTSGRKPYEQYF
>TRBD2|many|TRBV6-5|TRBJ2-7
TGTGCCAGCAGTTACACCACTAGCGGGTCCTCCTACGAGCAGTACTTC
CASSYTTSGSSYEQYF
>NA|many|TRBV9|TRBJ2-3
TGTGCCAGCAGCTCACCGGGACACGCGACAGATACGCAGTATTTT
CASSSPGHATDTQYF
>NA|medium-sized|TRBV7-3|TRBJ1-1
TGTGCCAGCAGCTTAAAAGTGAACACTGAAGCTTTCTTT
CASSLKVNTEAFF
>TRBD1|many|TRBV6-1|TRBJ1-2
TGTGCCAGCAGTGTTATGGGACAGGCCTATGGCTACACCTTC
CASSVMGQAYGYTF
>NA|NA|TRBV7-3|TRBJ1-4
TGTGCCAGCAGCTACATGGGCCTCACCCCAGCTAATGAAAAACTGTTTTTT
CASSYMGLTPANEKLFF
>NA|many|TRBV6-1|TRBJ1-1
TGTGCCAGCAGTGAAGCGTTCAGGCGAGGTGAAGCTTTCTTT
CASSEAFRRGEAFF
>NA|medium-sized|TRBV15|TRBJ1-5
TGTGCCACCAGCAGAGGTCCGGGATCTAATCAGCCCCAGCATTTT
CATSRGPGSNQPQHF
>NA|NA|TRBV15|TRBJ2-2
TGTGCCACCAGCAGAGGGGGAGAGTCGAACACCGGGGAGCTGTTTTTT
CATSRGGESNTGELFF